This TCR beta chain came from a study of T cell responses to AZD1222 COVID-19 vaccine. General observations from the study: Among spike-specific TCRs, nearly half reportedly target unmutated variant regions. Following two doses of AZD1222, Spike-specific TCR breadth and depth rose.

The repertoire was sequenced with immunoSEQ multiplex PCR; TCRdb's copy has only in-frame clones and lacks some. The sample has around 180,000 clones; 85% to 90% are singletons. With respect to this clone: The antigen is undetermined.

The material was peripheral blood, obtained on day 0 of AZD1222 vaccination. This sequence was found in an adult in good health.

CDR3: CASSKGTRDTSFSSGANVLTF. DNA for the CDR3: TGTGCCAGCAGCAAAGGAACCCGGGACACCAGTTTTAGCTCTGGGGCCAACGTCCTGACTTTC. This chain connects TRBV21-1 to TRBJ2-6; TRBD1, as called in the table, went unchecked against the DNA. TRBV21-1 is a known pseudogene. The CDR3 has 21 amino acids.